This paragraph reports one T cell receptor beta chain. Authors' data handling: Reference gene primer amplification in the assay estimated nucleated cell counts. Only in-frame clones appear in the TCRdb table, and some are missing; sequencing was by immunoSEQ multiplex PCR. From that table come the V and J calls and clone size; the DNA was used to work out D and trimming. The sample comprises some 130,000 clones, 70% to 85% of which are singletons, and roughly 3.6% rests with the top ten. This sample was taken from a study of blood T cell repertoires in COVID-19. Study-wide context: Samples came from the United States, Italy and Spain, spanning acute and convalescent COVID-19. The cDNA or gDNA used as material had been derived from T cells, B-cell-depleted T cells, or PBMCs.

This clonotype was sampled from a man aged 55 to 69 with acute or convalescent COVID-19. Sequenced material: peripheral blood.

The CDR3 DNA reads TGTGCCAGCAGTCGGACAGGGGGCCCCTACGAGCAGTACTTC. Protein sequence: CASSRTGGPYEQYF. This sequence joins TRBV2 and TRBJ2-7, with 11 bases matching TRBD1. The V gene end was trimmed by 5 bases and the J gene end by 2 bases; junction bases not matched to a gene: 2. CDR3 size: 14 residues. Germline V lookup: CDR1 SNHLY, CDR2 FYNNEI.